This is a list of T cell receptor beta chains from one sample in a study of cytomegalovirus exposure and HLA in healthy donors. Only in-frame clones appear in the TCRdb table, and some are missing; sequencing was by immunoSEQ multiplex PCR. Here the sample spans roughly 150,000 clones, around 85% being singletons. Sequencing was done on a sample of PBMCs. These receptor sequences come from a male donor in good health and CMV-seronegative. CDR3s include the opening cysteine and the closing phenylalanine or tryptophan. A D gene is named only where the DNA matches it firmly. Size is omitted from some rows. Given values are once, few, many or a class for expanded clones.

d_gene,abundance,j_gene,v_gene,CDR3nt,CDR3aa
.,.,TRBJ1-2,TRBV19,TGTGCCAGTAGTATGTCGGTACCCAGCGGACTTGACTATGGCTACACCTTC,CASSMSVPSGLDYGYTF
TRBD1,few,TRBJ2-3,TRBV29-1,TGCAGCGCAACACAGGGGAACACAGATACGCAGTATTTT,CSATQGNTDTQYF
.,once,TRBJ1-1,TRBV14,TGTGCCAGCAGCCAACAGGATCCGAACACTGAAGCTTTCTTT,CASSQQDPNTEAFF
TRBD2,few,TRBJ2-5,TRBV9,TGTGCCAGCAGCCCATCCCGGGGGGTCCGCCAAGAGACCCAGTACTTC,CASSPSRGVRQETQYF
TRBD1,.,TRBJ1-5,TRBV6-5,TGTGCCAGCAGCCACTACAGGGGGATTCAGCCCCAGCATTTT,CASSHYRGIQPQHF
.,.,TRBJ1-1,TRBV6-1,TGTGCCAGCAGTATCCTTACAGGGTGGACTGAAGCTTTCTTT,CASSILTGWTEAFF
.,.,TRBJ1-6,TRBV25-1,TGTGCCAGCAGACAAGTAAATTCACCCCTCCACTTT,CASRQVNSPLHF
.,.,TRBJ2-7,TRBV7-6,TGTGCCAGCAGCTTGGGTCCGCCGGTGGATGGGCAGTACGAGCAGTACTTC,CASSLGPPVDGQYEQYF
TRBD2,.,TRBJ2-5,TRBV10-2,TGCGCCAGCAGACTAGCGGGGTTCGGAGAGACCCAGTACTTC,CASRLAGFGETQYF
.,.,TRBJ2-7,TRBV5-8,TGTGCCAGCAGCTCCCCCCCAGGGGGAGGACCTACGTCGGAGCAGTACTTC,CASSSPPGGGPTSEQYF
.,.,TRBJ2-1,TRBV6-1,TGTGCCAGCAGTGAAAGGGGCGGCTATACCAATGAGCAGTTCTTC,CASSERGGYTNEQFF
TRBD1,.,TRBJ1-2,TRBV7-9,TGTGCCAGCAGCGCAGGACAGGGGGTCTACACCTTC,CASSAGQGVYTF
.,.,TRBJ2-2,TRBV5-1,TGCGCCAGCAGCTACCCGGACACCGGGGAGCTGTTTTTT,CASSYPDTGELFF
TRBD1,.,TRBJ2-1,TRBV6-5,TGTGCCAGCAGTCCCGACAGGGACAATGAGCAGTTCTTC,CASSPDRDNEQFF
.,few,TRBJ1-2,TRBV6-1,TGTGCCAGCGGAAAAGATCAGGGAAGAGGATATGGCTACACCTTC,CASGKDQGRGYGYTF
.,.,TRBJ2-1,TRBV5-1,TGCGCCAGCAGCTTGTCGAATGAGCAGTTCTTC,CASSLSNEQFF
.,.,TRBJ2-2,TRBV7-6,TGTGCCAGCAGCTTACAGGTGGAATCGAACACCGGGGAGCTGTTTTTT,CASSLQVESNTGELFF
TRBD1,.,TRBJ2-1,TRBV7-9,TGTGCCAGCAGGGGAGAGGGGACAGGGGATTTTGGAGAGCAGTTCTTC,CASRGEGTGDFGEQFF
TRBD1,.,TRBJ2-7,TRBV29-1,TGCAGCGTTGGAAGGGGAGGGACAGGGGGTTACGAGCAGTACTTC,CSVGRGGTGGYEQYF
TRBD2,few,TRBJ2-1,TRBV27,TGTGCCAGCATTACTAGCGGGGGGAACTTTGTTAATGAGCAGTTCTTC,CASITSGGNFVNEQFF
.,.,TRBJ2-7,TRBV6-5,TGTGCCAGCAGATTTGACAGAACCTCCTACGAGCAGTACTTC,CASRFDRTSYEQYF
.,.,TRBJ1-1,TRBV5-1,TGCGCCAGCAGCCAGGGCGGGGGGAAGGGCACTGAAGCTTTCTTT,CASSQGGGKGTEAFF
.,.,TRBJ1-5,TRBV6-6,TGTGCCAGCAGTTTCCTTAGCCAGCCCCAGCATTTT,CASSFLSQPQHF
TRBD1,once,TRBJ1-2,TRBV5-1,TGCGCCAACAGCTTGGTGGCAGGGGGCGCGGATGGCTACACCTTC,CANSLVAGGADGYTF
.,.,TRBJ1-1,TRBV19,TGTGCCAGTAGTATAGGCCGGGACACTGAAGCTTTCTTT,CASSIGRDTEAFF
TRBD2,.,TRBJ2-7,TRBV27,TGTGCCTCCTCCCGACTAGCGGGTACCTACGAGCAGTACTTC,CASSRLAGTYEQYF
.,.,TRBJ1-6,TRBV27,TGTGCCAGCAGTTTGGCTCAGGAATTTAATAATTCACCCCTCCACTTT,CASSLAQEFNNSPLHF